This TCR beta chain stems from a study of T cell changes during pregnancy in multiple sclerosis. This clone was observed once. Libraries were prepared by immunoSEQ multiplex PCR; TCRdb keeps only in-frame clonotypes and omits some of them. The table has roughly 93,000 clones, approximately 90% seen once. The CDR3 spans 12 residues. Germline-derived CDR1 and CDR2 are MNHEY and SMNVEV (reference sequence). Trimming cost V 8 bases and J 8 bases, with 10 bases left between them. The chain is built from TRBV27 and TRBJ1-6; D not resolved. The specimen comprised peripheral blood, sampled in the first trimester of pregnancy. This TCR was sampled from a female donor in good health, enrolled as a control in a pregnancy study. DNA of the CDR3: TGTGCCAGCTCGGGGAAATATTCACCCCTCCACTTT. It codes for CASSGKYSPLHF.